The rows below give T cell receptor beta chains drawn from one sample of a study of T-cell reconstitution after alpha-beta-depleted transplantation in children. MiXCR, run by TCRdb on the PCR reads, gives a single entry per CDR3 protein. The data contain a few hundred thousand distinct CDR3 sequences, under 13% of them singletons. Material: PBMCs from the stem cell graft donor, obtained from the stem cell graft. These TCRs come from a human donor who donated a stem cell graft to a child with acute lymphoblastic leukemia. Both conserved end residues are part of each CDR3. Each record gives: CDR3 protein, CDR3 DNA, CDR3 length, J gene, clone size, D gene, V gene. A D gene is named only where the DNA matches it firmly. Rows may omit the clone size; those that give it use once, few, many or a size class.

CDR3: CASSLGGPISGNTIYF
DNA: TGTGCCAGCAGCTTAGGCGGGCCGATCTCTGGAAACACCATATATTTT
length: 16
J: TRBJ1-3
size: .
D: .
V: TRBV7-2

CDR3: CSAPPPTGSNEKLFF
DNA: TGCAGTGCCCCTCCCCCGACAGGTAGTAATGAAAAACTGTTTTTT
length: 15
J: TRBJ1-4
size: few
D: .
V: TRBV20-1

CDR3: CSARGAGREAPYYEQYF
DNA: TGCAGTGCTAGGGGGGCCGGCCGGGAGGCACCCTACTACGAGCAGTACTTC
length: 17
J: TRBJ2-7
size: few
D: .
V: TRBV20-1

CDR3: CASSPGQGNGYF
DNA: TGTGCCAGCAGCCCCGGACAGGGTAACGGGTATTTT
length: 12
J: TRBJ2-3
size: .
D: TRBD1
V: TRBV7-9

CDR3: CASRVRGNTEAFF
DNA: TGTGCCAGTCGGGTTCGGGGGAACACTGAAGCTTTCTTT
length: 13
J: TRBJ1-1
size: few
D: .
V: TRBV19

CDR3: CASSLGEGFGGLGSTEAFF
DNA: TGCGCCAGCAGCTTGGGAGAAGGTTTTGGGGGGCTGGGCAGCACTGAAGCTTTCTTT
length: 19
J: TRBJ1-1
size: .
D: .
V: TRBV5-1

CDR3: CASSLLGAPDIQYF
DNA: TGCGCCAGCAGCTTGCTGGGGGCGCCGGACATTCAGTACTTC
length: 14
J: TRBJ2-4
size: few
D: .
V: TRBV5-1

CDR3: CASSPPTSESYNEQFF
DNA: TGTGCCAGCTCACCACCAACTTCCGAATCCTACAATGAGCAGTTCTTC
length: 16
J: TRBJ2-1
size: few
D: .
V: TRBV18

CDR3: CASSISSAGVAEQYF
DNA: TGTGCCAGCAGTATCTCTTCAGCGGGAGTGGCCGAGCAGTACTTC
length: 15
J: TRBJ2-7
size: .
D: TRBD2
V: TRBV27

CDR3: CASSILAGPNTGELFF
DNA: TGTGCCAGTAGTATTCTAGCGGGACCGAACACCGGGGAGCTGTTTTTT
length: 16
J: TRBJ2-2
size: .
D: TRBD2
V: TRBV19

CDR3: CASSFIRTGANVLTF
DNA: TGTGCCAGCAGCTTTATACGGACCGGGGCCAACGTCCTGACTTTC
length: 15
J: TRBJ2-6
size: .
D: .
V: TRBV5-6

CDR3: CASSQGDIANEKLFF
DNA: TGTGCCAGCAGCCAGGGGGACATAGCTAATGAAAAACTGTTTTTT
length: 15
J: TRBJ1-4
size: few
D: .
V: TRBV4-2

CDR3: CSVEQPRQETQYF
DNA: TGCAGCGTTGAACAGCCTCGACAAGAGACCCAGTACTTC
length: 13
J: TRBJ2-5
size: few
D: .
V: TRBV29-1

CDR3: CSARSRINQPQHF
DNA: TGCAGTGCTAGGTCGCGGATAAATCAGCCCCAGCATTTT
length: 13
J: TRBJ1-5
size: few
D: .
V: TRBV20-1

CDR3: CASSLGGSSGSSYEQYF
DNA: TGTGCCAGCAGCCTAGGGGGGAGTAGCGGGAGTTCCTACGAGCAGTACTTC
length: 17
J: TRBJ2-7
size: many
D: TRBD2
V: TRBV9

CDR3: CASSRTSVDSYEQYF
DNA: TGTGCCAGCAGCCGGACTAGCGTTGACTCCTACGAGCAGTACTTC
length: 15
J: TRBJ2-7
size: .
D: TRBD2
V: TRBV7-2

CDR3: CASSLEGAPYNEQFF
DNA: TGCGCCAGCAGCTTGGAGGGGGCCCCCTACAATGAGCAGTTCTTC
length: 15
J: TRBJ2-1
size: .
D: TRBD1
V: TRBV5-1

CDR3: CAISERDRGGETQYF
DNA: TGTGCCATCAGTGAACGGGACAGGGGGGGAGAGACCCAGTACTTC
length: 15
J: TRBJ2-5
size: few
D: TRBD1
V: TRBV10-3

CDR3: CAISVRSSTEGFDGYTF
DNA: TGTGCCATCAGTGTAAGGTCTAGTACGGAAGGTTTCGATGGCTACACCTTC
length: 17
J: TRBJ1-2
size: .
D: .
V: TRBV10-3

CDR3: CASSQDGWRNTEAFF
DNA: TGCGCCAGCAGCCAAGATGGATGGAGGAACACTGAAGCTTTCTTT
length: 15
J: TRBJ1-1
size: .
D: .
V: TRBV4-3

CDR3: CSAREWSSQETQYF
DNA: TGCAGTGCTAGAGAGTGGTCTTCACAAGAGACCCAGTACTTC
length: 14
J: TRBJ2-5
size: .
D: .
V: TRBV20-1

CDR3: CASSAAGGYGYTF
DNA: TGCGCCAGCAGCGCGGCGGGGGGCTATGGCTACACCTTC
length: 13
J: TRBJ1-2
size: many
D: .
V: TRBV5-1

CDR3: CASSYFRRQEFVTEAFF
DNA: TGTGCCAGCAGTTACTTTCGGCGACAGGAGTTTGTCACTGAAGCTTTCTTT
length: 17
J: TRBJ1-1
size: .
D: .
V: TRBV6-2/TRBV6-3

CDR3: CASSEGDSTDTQYF
DNA: TGTGCCAGCAGCGAGGGCGATAGCACAGATACGCAGTATTTT
length: 14
J: TRBJ2-3
size: .
D: .
V: TRBV11-3

CDR3: CASSLNGGGTDTQYF
DNA: TGTGCCAGCAGTTTGAATGGGGGCGGCACAGATACGCAGTATTTT
length: 15
J: TRBJ2-3
size: many
D: .
V: TRBV28

CDR3: CSVLGQLAYEQYF
DNA: TGCAGCGTCCTGGGACAGCTGGCCTACGAGCAGTACTTC
length: 13
J: TRBJ2-7
size: .
D: TRBD1
V: TRBV29-1

CDR3: CSVKGTEPMVYEQYF
DNA: TGCAGCGTTAAAGGGACAGAGCCAATGGTCTACGAGCAGTACTTC
length: 15
J: TRBJ2-7
size: many
D: TRBD1
V: TRBV29-1

CDR3: CAWEGQANSPLHF
DNA: TGTGCCTGGGAAGGACAGGCGAATTCACCCCTCCACTTT
length: 13
J: TRBJ1-6
size: few
D: TRBD1
V: TRBV30

CDR3: CASSSGLSFFEQYF
DNA: TGTGCCAGCAGTTCGGGACTCTCATTTTTCGAGCAGTACTTC
length: 14
J: TRBJ2-7
size: .
D: .
V: TRBV6-2/TRBV6-3

CDR3: CASSPTGAPNEQFF
DNA: TGCGCCAGCAGCCCTACGGGAGCCCCCAATGAGCAGTTCTTC
length: 14
J: TRBJ2-1
size: few
D: .
V: TRBV4-1

CDR3: CASSATGLLNQPQHF
DNA: TGTGCCAGCAGTGCGACAGGTTTACTCAATCAGCCCCAGCATTTT
length: 15
J: TRBJ1-5
size: many
D: .
V: TRBV28

CDR3: CASSFLGGYQETQYF
DNA: TGTGCCAGCAGCTTTTTAGGGGGATACCAAGAGACCCAGTACTTC
length: 15
J: TRBJ2-5
size: .
D: .
V: TRBV7-2

CDR3: CASSGTAGGWVEQYF
DNA: TGTGCCAGCAGTGGTACGGCAGGGGGCTGGGTCGAGCAGTACTTC
length: 15
J: TRBJ2-7
size: many
D: TRBD1
V: TRBV12-3/TRBV12-4

CDR3: CASTGTTNTGELFF
DNA: TGTGCCAGCACCGGGACTACGAACACCGGGGAGCTGTTTTTT
length: 14
J: TRBJ2-2
size: many
D: TRBD2
V: TRBV27

CDR3: CASSSGLAEKILAKNIQYF
DNA: TGTGCCAGCAGCTCCGGACTAGCGGAAAAAATTCTAGCCAAAAACATTCAGTACTTC
length: 19
J: TRBJ2-4
size: .
D: TRBD2
V: TRBV11-1

CDR3: CASSLSNTQYF
DNA: TGTGCCAGCAGTTTATCGAATACGCAGTATTTT
length: 11
J: TRBJ2-3
size: .
D: .
V: TRBV27

CDR3: CSARLAGKETQYF
DNA: TGCAGCGCCCGGCTAGCGGGTAAAGAGACCCAGTACTTC
length: 13
J: TRBJ2-5
size: .
D: TRBD2
V: TRBV29-1

CDR3: CASSPRTGSTTGELFF
DNA: TGTGCCAGCTCCCCTCGGACAGGGTCAACCACCGGGGAGCTGTTTTTT
length: 16
J: TRBJ2-2
size: few
D: TRBD1
V: TRBV18

CDR3: CASSLLGIQYF
DNA: TGTGCCAGCAGCCTCTTAGGCATTCAGTACTTC
length: 11
J: TRBJ2-4
size: many
D: .
V: TRBV7-3